Sequencing of this T cell receptor (beta chain) was carried out in a study of beta chain features in type 1 diabetes. This clone was counted only a few times. Its antigen remains unidentified. The same CDR3 is also encoded by other DNA sequences in this sample. Expressed TCRB transcripts were sequenced because the isolated RNA had all been reverse transcribed beforehand. Assay used: immunoSEQ multiplex PCR; TCRdb lists only in-frame clones, some missing. This sample has approximately 160,000 clones, with about a tenth found just once. This CDR3 has 11 amino acids. Between the trimmed V and J ends, which lost 9 bases and 2 bases, there was a span of 8 bases. Germline values: CDR1 MDHEN, CDR2 SYDVKM. Whole-study findings and limits: Patients and controls would share equally any PCR tilt toward shorter templates. A moderate, significant TCRB CDR3 shortening appeared in type 1 diabetes across four CD4+ subsets. Type 1 diabetes patients had fewer VDJ junction insertions and more deletions. The question left open here concerned HLA type influencing TCRB rearrangement.

This clonotype originated in a young man with type 1 diabetes. This rearrangement joins TRBV28 to TRBJ2-7; D not certain. Sequencing was carried out using central memory CD4+ T cells from blood. CDR3: CASTSPYEQYF. CDR3 in DNA: TGTGCCAGTACTTCACCCTACGAGCAGTACTTC.